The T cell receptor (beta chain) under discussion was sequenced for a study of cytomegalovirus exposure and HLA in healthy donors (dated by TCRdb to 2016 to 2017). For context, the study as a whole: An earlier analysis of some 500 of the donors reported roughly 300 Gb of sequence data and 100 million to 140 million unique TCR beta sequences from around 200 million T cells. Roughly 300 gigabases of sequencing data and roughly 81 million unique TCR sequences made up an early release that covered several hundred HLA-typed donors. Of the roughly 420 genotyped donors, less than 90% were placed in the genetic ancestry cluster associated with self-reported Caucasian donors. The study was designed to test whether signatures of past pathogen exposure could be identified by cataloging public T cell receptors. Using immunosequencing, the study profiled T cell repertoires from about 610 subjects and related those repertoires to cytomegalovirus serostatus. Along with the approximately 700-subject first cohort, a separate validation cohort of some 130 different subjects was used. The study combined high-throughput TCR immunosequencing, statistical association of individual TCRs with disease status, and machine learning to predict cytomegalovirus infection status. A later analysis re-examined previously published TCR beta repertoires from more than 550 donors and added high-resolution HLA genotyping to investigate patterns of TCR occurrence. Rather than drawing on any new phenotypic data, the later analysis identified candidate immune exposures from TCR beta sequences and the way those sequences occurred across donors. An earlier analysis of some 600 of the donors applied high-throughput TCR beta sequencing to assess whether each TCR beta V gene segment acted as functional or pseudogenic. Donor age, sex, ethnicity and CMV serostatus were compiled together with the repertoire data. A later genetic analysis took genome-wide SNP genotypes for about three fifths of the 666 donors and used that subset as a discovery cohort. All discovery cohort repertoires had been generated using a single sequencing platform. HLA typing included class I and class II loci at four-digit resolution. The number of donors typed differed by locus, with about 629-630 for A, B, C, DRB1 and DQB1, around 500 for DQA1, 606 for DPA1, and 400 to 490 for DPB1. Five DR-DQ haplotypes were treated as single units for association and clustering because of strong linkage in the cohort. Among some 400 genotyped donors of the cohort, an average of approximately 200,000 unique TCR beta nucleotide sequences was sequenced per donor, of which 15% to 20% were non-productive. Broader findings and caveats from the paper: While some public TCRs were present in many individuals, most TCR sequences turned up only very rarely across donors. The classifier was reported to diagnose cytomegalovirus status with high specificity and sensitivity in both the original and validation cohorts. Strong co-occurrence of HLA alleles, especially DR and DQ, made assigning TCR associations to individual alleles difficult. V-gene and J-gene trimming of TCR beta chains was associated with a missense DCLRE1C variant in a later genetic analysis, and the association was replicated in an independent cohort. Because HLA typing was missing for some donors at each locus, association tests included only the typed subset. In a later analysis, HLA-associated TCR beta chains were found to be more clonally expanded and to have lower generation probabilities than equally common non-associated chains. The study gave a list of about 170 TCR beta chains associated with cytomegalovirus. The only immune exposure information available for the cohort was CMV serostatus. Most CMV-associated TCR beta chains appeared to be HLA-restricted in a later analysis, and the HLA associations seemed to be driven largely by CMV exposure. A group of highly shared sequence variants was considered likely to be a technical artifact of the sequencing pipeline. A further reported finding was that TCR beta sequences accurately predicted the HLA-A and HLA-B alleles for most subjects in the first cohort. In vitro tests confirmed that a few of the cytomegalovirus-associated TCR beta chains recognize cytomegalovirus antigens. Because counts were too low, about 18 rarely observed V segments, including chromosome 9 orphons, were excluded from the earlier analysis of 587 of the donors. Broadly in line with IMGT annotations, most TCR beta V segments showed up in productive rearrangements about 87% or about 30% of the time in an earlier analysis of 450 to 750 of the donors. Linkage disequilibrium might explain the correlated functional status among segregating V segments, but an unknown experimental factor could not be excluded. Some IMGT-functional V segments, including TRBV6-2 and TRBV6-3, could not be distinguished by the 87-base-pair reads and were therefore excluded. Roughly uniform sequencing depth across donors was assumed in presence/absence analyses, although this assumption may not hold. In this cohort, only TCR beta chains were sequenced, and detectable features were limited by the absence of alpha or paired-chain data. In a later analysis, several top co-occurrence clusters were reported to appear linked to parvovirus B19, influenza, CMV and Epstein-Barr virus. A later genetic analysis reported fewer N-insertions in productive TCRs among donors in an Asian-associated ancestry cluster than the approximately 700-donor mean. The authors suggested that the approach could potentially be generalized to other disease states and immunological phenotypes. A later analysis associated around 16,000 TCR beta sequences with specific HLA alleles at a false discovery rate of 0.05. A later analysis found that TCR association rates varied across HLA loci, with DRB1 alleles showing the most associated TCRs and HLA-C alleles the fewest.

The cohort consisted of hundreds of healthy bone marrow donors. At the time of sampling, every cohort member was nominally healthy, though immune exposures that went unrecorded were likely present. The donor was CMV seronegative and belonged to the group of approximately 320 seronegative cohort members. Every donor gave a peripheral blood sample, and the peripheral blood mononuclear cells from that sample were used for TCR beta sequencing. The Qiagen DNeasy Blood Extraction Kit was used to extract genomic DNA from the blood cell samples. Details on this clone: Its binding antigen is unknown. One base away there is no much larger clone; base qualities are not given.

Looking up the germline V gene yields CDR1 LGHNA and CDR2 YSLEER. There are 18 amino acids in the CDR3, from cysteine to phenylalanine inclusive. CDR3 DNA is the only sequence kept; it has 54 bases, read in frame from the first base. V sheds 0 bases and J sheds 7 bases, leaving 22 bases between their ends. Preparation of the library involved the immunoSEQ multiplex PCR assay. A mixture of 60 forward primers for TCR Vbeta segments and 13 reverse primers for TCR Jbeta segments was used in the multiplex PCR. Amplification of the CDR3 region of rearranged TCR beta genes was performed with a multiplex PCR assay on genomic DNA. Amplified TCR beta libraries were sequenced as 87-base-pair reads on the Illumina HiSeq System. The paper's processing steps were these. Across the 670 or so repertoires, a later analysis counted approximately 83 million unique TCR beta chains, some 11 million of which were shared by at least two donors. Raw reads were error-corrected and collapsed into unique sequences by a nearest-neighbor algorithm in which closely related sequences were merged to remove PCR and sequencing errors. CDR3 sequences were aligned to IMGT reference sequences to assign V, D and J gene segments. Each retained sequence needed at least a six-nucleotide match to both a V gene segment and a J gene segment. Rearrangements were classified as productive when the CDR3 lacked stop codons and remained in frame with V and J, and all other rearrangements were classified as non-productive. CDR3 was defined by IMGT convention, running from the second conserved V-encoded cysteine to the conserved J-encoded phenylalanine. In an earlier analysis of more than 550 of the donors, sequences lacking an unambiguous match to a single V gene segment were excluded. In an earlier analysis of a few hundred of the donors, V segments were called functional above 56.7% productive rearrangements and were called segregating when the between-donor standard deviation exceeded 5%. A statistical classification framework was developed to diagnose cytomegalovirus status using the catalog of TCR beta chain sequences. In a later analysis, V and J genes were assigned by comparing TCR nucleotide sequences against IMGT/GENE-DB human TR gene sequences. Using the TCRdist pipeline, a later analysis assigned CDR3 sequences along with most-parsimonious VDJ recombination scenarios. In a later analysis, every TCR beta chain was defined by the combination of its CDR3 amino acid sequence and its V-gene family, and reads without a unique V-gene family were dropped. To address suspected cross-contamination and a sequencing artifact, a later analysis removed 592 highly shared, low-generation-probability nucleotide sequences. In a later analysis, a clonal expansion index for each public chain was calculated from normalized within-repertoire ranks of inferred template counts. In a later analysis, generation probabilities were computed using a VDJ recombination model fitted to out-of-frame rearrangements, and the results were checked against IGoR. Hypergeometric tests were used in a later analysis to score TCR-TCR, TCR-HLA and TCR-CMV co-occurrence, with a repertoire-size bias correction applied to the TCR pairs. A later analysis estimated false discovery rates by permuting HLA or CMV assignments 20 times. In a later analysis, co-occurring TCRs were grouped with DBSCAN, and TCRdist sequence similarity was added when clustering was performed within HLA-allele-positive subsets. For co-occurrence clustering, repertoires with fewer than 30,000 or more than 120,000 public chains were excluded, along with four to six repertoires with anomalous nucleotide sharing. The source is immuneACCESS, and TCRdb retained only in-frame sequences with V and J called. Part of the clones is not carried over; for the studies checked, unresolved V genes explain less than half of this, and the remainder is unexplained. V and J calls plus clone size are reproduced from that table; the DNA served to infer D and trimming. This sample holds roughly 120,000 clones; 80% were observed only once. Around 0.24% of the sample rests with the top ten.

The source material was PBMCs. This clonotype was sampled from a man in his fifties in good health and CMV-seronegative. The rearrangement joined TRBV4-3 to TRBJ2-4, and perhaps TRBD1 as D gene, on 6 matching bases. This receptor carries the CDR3 CASSQEAGQFLTPNIQYF. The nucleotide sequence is TGCGCCAGCAGCCAAGAAGCTGGACAGTTTCTGACCCCGAACATTCAGTACTTC.